These T cell receptor beta chains were read from a single sample in a study of blood T cells in healthy people across ages. TCRdb re-derived calls from the 5' RACE reads in MiXCR, one entry per CDR3 protein. The sample records around 800,000 distinct CDR3 sequences, roughly 25% being singletons. Separately, the same data were catalogued under a study of T cells of mothers and their children.

The sequenced sample consisted of blood. The receptors shown here come from a boy aged 10-17 years in good health. Both conserved end residues are part of each CDR3. The D gene is left open where the match is weak. Clone size is not always given. Where it is, it says once, few, many or a class for expanded clones.

D gene: TRBD1
clone size: .
V gene: TRBV14
J gene: TRBJ2-6
CDR3 protein: CASSPFYDRVQRGANVLTF
CDR3 DNA: TGTGCCAGCAGCCCCTTTTACGACAGGGTCCAAAGAGGGGCCAACGTCCTGACTTTC

D gene: .
clone size: .
V gene: TRBV4-1
J gene: TRBJ2-6
CDR3 protein: CASSQRQAVQLRGSGANVLTF
CDR3 DNA: TGCGCCAGCAGCCAGCGACAGGCTGTTCAGTTAAGAGGGTCTGGGGCCAACGTCCTGACTTTC

D gene: .
clone size: once
V gene: TRBV4-2
J gene: TRBJ2-2
CDR3 protein: CASSQGGQTGELFF
CDR3 DNA: TGTGCCAGCAGCCAAGGAGGTCAAACCGGGGAGCTGTTTTTT

D gene: .
clone size: many
V gene: TRBV6-1
J gene: TRBJ2-1
CDR3 protein: CASSEQGSSYNEQFF
CDR3 DNA: TGTGCCAGCAGTGAGCAGGGGAGCTCCTACAATGAGCAGTTCTTC

D gene: .
clone size: .
V gene: TRBV21-1
J gene: TRBJ2-5
CDR3 protein: CASKEGDETQYF
CDR3 DNA: TGTGCCAGCAAGGAGGGCGACGAGACCCAGTACTTC

D gene: .
clone size: .
V gene: TRBV6-6
J gene: TRBJ2-1
CDR3 protein: CASSYYTGEQFF
CDR3 DNA: TGTGCCAGCAGTTATTACACGGGTGAGCAGTTCTTC

D gene: .
clone size: .
V gene: TRBV20-1
J gene: TRBJ2-1
CDR3 protein: CSARGLQGLGEQFF
CDR3 DNA: TGCAGTGCTAGAGGACTACAGGGTTTGGGGGAGCAGTTCTTC

D gene: .
clone size: few
V gene: TRBV7-2
J gene: TRBJ2-3
CDR3 protein: CASSPFSTGGTDTQYF
CDR3 DNA: TGTGCCAGCAGCCCCTTTAGTACAGGCGGCACAGATACGCAGTATTTT

D gene: .
clone size: .
V gene: TRBV7-8
J gene: TRBJ2-7
CDR3 protein: CASSFFRGTHEQYF
CDR3 DNA: TGTGCCAGCAGCTTCTTTAGGGGGACCCACGAGCAGTACTTC

D gene: .
clone size: .
V gene: TRBV25-1
J gene: TRBJ2-1
CDR3 protein: CASSPNLGSQANERFF
CDR3 DNA: TGTGCCAGCAGTCCCAATCTGGGCAGCCAAGCCAATGAGCGGTTCTTC

D gene: TRBD1
clone size: .
V gene: TRBV12-3/TRBV12-4
J gene: TRBJ2-7
CDR3 protein: CASSLAQGSYTYEQYF
CDR3 DNA: TGTGCCAGCAGTTTAGCACAGGGGTCCTATACCTACGAGCAGTACTTC

D gene: .
clone size: few
V gene: TRBV4-1
J gene: TRBJ2-5
CDR3 protein: CASSQVLPGGYETRYF
CDR3 DNA: TGCGCCAGCAGCCAAGTTCTCCCCGGGGGCTACGAGACCCGGTACTTC

D gene: .
clone size: .
V gene: TRBV3-1
J gene: TRBJ2-4
CDR3 protein: CASSHRDAKNIQYF
CDR3 DNA: TGTGCCAGCAGCCACCGGGACGCCAAAAACATTCAGTACTTC

D gene: TRBD1
clone size: .
V gene: TRBV12-3/TRBV12-4
J gene: TRBJ2-1
CDR3 protein: CASTGGGQGYNEQFF
CDR3 DNA: TGTGCCAGCACCGGCGGTGGACAGGGGTACAATGAGCAGTTCTTC

D gene: .
clone size: .
V gene: TRBV9
J gene: TRBJ2-7
CDR3 protein: CASSGSPLGSEQYF
CDR3 DNA: TGTGCCAGCAGCGGCTCCCCGCTCGGGAGCGAGCAGTACTTC

D gene: TRBD1
clone size: .
V gene: TRBV7-2
J gene: TRBJ2-3
CDR3 protein: CASRRDRGLDTQYF
CDR3 DNA: TGTGCCAGCAGGCGCGACAGGGGGCTTGATACGCAGTATTTT

D gene: .
clone size: .
V gene: TRBV9
J gene: TRBJ2-7
CDR3 protein: CASSVGWMYF
CDR3 DNA: TGTGCCAGCAGCGTGGGCTGGATGTACTTC

D gene: .
clone size: .
V gene: TRBV10-3
J gene: TRBJ1-1
CDR3 protein: CAISVSDSLGTEAFF
CDR3 DNA: TGTGCCATCAGTGTTTCCGACTCATTGGGGACTGAAGCTTTCTTT

D gene: TRBD1
clone size: few
V gene: TRBV7-9
J gene: TRBJ2-4
CDR3 protein: CASSLERGTDPKNIQYF
CDR3 DNA: TGTGCCAGCAGCTTAGAGAGGGGGACAGACCCTAAAAACATTCAGTACTTC

D gene: TRBD2
clone size: few
V gene: TRBV28
J gene: TRBJ2-1
CDR3 protein: CASLGLAGASSYNEQFF
CDR3 DNA: TGTGCCAGCCTGGGACTAGCGGGGGCAAGCTCCTACAATGAGCAGTTCTTC

D gene: TRBD1
clone size: .
V gene: TRBV6-2/TRBV6-3
J gene: TRBJ2-7
CDR3 protein: CASSYSSIRTGKVYEQYF
CDR3 DNA: TGTGCCAGCAGTTACTCGAGCATTCGGACAGGGAAGGTCTACGAGCAGTACTTC

D gene: TRBD2
clone size: .
V gene: TRBV5-5
J gene: TRBJ2-2
CDR3 protein: CASSQLNSGGNTGELFF
CDR3 DNA: TGTGCCAGCAGTCAGCTCAATAGCGGGGGGAACACCGGGGAGCTGTTTTTT

D gene: .
clone size: .
V gene: TRBV5-1
J gene: TRBJ2-7
CDR3 protein: CASSNPGASSYEQYF
CDR3 DNA: TGCGCCAGCAGCAACCCCGGGGCCAGCTCCTACGAGCAGTACTTC

D gene: .
clone size: few
V gene: TRBV7-8
J gene: TRBJ2-6
CDR3 protein: CASSLALAGALGAGANVLTF
CDR3 DNA: TGTGCCAGCAGCTTAGCGCTGGCGGGGGCGTTGGGCGCTGGGGCCAACGTCCTGACTTTC

D gene: .
clone size: few
V gene: TRBV27
J gene: TRBJ1-1
CDR3 protein: CERTEEAFF
CDR3 DNA: TGTGAGCGGACAGAAGAGGCTTTCTTT

D gene: .
clone size: .
V gene: TRBV30
J gene: TRBJ1-4
CDR3 protein: CAWSAVLGREELFF
CDR3 DNA: TGTGCCTGGAGTGCTGTGTTAGGTCGTGAAGAACTGTTTTTT

D gene: TRBD1
clone size: .
V gene: TRBV15
J gene: TRBJ1-6
CDR3 protein: CATSRTPSGTGKHSPLHF
CDR3 DNA: TGTGCCACCAGCAGGACTCCCTCCGGGACAGGGAAGCATTCACCCCTCCACTTT

D gene: TRBD2
clone size: few
V gene: TRBV5-4
J gene: TRBJ2-5
CDR3 protein: CASRIERGQETQYF
CDR3 DNA: TGTGCCAGCAGGATCGAGCGGGGGCAAGAGACCCAGTACTTC

D gene: .
clone size: .
V gene: TRBV6-1
J gene: TRBJ2-3
CDR3 protein: CASSLTFSSVGGHAQYF
CDR3 DNA: TGTGCCAGCAGCCTCACATTCTCTAGCGTGGGGGGCCACGCGCAGTATTTT

D gene: .
clone size: few
V gene: TRBV20-1
J gene: TRBJ2-3
CDR3 protein: CSARDHARAGTDTQYF
CDR3 DNA: TGCAGTGCTAGAGATCATGCGCGGGCTGGCACAGATACGCAGTATTTT

D gene: TRBD1
clone size: few
V gene: TRBV3-1
J gene: TRBJ1-6
CDR3 protein: CASRPQGADSPLHF
CDR3 DNA: TGTGCCAGCAGACCTCAGGGGGCTGATTCACCCCTCCACTTT

D gene: .
clone size: few
V gene: TRBV6-5
J gene: TRBJ1-2
CDR3 protein: CASRTTGTNYGYTF
CDR3 DNA: TGTGCCAGCAGGACGACAGGAACTAACTATGGCTACACCTTC

D gene: .
clone size: .
V gene: TRBV27
J gene: TRBJ2-5
CDR3 protein: CASSYYSPAESETQYF
CDR3 DNA: TGTGCCAGCAGTTACTATTCGCCGGCTGAATCGGAGACCCAGTACTTC

D gene: .
clone size: .
V gene: TRBV7-2
J gene: TRBJ2-1
CDR3 protein: CASSFTGRTYNEQFF
CDR3 DNA: TGTGCCAGCAGCTTCACAGGGCGGACCTACAATGAGCAGTTCTTC

D gene: .
clone size: .
V gene: TRBV24-1
J gene: TRBJ1-1
CDR3 protein: CATSEAVDDTEAFF
CDR3 DNA: TGTGCCACCAGTGAAGCAGTTGATGACACTGAAGCTTTCTTT

D gene: TRBD2
clone size: few
V gene: TRBV5-5
J gene: TRBJ2-1
CDR3 protein: CASSLTSGGQSYNEQFF
CDR3 DNA: TGTGCCAGCAGCCTTACTAGCGGGGGGCAATCCTACAATGAGCAGTTCTTC

D gene: TRBD1
clone size: few
V gene: TRBV4-1
J gene: TRBJ2-7
CDR3 protein: CASSQSTGEYEQYF
CDR3 DNA: TGCGCCAGCAGCCAAAGCACAGGGGAATACGAGCAGTACTTC

D gene: .
clone size: .
V gene: TRBV12-5
J gene: TRBJ1-1
CDR3 protein: CASGLGGALTEAFF
CDR3 DNA: TGTGCTAGCGGTTTGGGAGGGGCCCTCACTGAAGCTTTCTTT

D gene: TRBD2
clone size: .
V gene: TRBV9
J gene: TRBJ2-1
CDR3 protein: CASSVAGGGYNEQFF
CDR3 DNA: TGTGCCAGCAGCGTAGCTGGGGGGGGTTACAATGAGCAGTTCTTC

D gene: .
clone size: few
V gene: TRBV29-1
J gene: TRBJ2-7
CDR3 protein: CSVEGLYEQYF
CDR3 DNA: TGCAGCGTTGAAGGACTTTACGAGCAGTACTTC

D gene: .
clone size: .
V gene: TRBV20-1
J gene: TRBJ2-5
CDR3 protein: CSAREGNTAQETQYF
CDR3 DNA: TGCAGTGCTAGAGAGGGAAACACGGCACAAGAGACCCAGTACTTC

D gene: .
clone size: .
V gene: TRBV4-1
J gene: TRBJ2-7
CDR3 protein: CASSPPGRGNEQYF
CDR3 DNA: TGCGCCAGCAGCCCCCCAGGCAGGGGAAACGAGCAGTACTTC

D gene: .
clone size: few
V gene: TRBV2
J gene: TRBJ1-4
CDR3 protein: CASSSEATNEKLFF
CDR3 DNA: TGTGCCAGCAGCTCTGAAGCAACTAATGAAAAACTGTTTTTT

D gene: TRBD1
clone size: few
V gene: TRBV7-9
J gene: TRBJ2-5
CDR3 protein: CASSPGDSQKETQYF
CDR3 DNA: TGTGCCAGCAGCCCAGGGGACAGCCAAAAGGAGACCCAGTACTTC

D gene: TRBD1
clone size: few
V gene: TRBV29-1
J gene: TRBJ1-2
CDR3 protein: CSVEEGTGGYGYTF
CDR3 DNA: TGCAGCGTTGAAGAAGGGACAGGGGGATATGGCTACACCTTC